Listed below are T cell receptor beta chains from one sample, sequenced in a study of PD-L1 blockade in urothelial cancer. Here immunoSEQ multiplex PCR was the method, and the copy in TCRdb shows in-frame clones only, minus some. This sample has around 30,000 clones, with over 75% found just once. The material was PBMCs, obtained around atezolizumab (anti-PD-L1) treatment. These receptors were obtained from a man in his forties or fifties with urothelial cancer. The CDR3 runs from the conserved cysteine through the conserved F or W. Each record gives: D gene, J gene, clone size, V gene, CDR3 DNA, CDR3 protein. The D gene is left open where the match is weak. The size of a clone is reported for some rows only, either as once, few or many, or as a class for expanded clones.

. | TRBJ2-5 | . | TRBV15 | TGTGCCACCAGCGAGGGGGGGGGCCAAGAGACCCAGTACTTC | CATSEGGGQETQYF
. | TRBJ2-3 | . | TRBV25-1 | TGTGCCAGCAGTGAATTTAAGGGGGGCACAGATACGCAGTATTTT | CASSEFKGGTDTQYF
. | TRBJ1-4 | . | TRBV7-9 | TGTGCCAGCAGCCCGTTCGCAACTAATGAAAAACTGTTTTTT | CASSPFATNEKLFF
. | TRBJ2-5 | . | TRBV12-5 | TGTGCTAGTGGAGGGGCGGAGGAGACCCAGTACTTC | CASGGAEETQYF
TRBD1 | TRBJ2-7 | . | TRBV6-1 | TGTGCCAGGCGGACAGGTAATTACGAGCAGTACTTC | CARRTGNYEQYF
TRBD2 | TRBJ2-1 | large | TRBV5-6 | TGTGCCAGCAGACCGGGACTAGCGAACTACAATGAGCAGTTCTTC | CASRPGLANYNEQFF
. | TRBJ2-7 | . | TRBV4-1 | TGCGCCAGCAGCCAAGCTACTAGCTCCTACGAGCAGTACTTC | CASSQATSSYEQYF
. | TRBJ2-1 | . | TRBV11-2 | TGTGCCAGCAGCTTAGTTTCCTCTAGCGCGAGGTACAATGAGCAGTTCTTC | CASSLVSSSARYNEQFF
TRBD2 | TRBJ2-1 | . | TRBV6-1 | TGTGCCAGCAGTGAAGGAGGGCTAGCGGGAGTATCGAGCTACAATGAGCAGTTCTTC | CASSEGGLAGVSSYNEQFF
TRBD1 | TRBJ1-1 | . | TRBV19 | TGTGCCAGTAGTACCGGGACAGGGGGCCTAAACACTGAAGCTTTCTTT | CASSTGTGGLNTEAFF
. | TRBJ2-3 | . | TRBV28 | TGTGCATTACGCCGAGGAAATACGCAGTATTTT | CALRRGNTQYF
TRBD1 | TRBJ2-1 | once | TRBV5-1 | TGCGCCAGCAGCGGGAGACAGGGGGCTACCAATGAGCAGTTCTTC | CASSGRQGATNEQFF
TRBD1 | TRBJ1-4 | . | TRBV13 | TGTGCCAGCAGCTTAGGCCGGACAGGCAATGAAAAACTGTTTTTT | CASSLGRTGNEKLFF
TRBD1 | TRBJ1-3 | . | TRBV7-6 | TGTGCCAGCAGCTTCGGGACAGGGGGCTCTGGAAACACCATATATTTT | CASSFGTGGSGNTIYF
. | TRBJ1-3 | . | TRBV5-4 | TGTGCCAGCAGCTCCCCGGGACACTCGACCGGCTCTGGAAACACCATATATTTT | CASSSPGHSTGSGNTIYF
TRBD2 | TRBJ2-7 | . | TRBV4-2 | TGTGCCAGCAGCCAAGAGCCGGGACTAGCGGGGCTCAGGGAGCAGTACTTC | CASSQEPGLAGLREQYF
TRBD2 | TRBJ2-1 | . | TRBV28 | TGTGCCAGCAGTAACTCGAGCGGGAGGGCCCACAATGAGCAGTTCTTC | CASSNSSGRAHNEQFF
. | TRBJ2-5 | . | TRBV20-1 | TGCAGTGCTATAGGGGAAGAGACCCAGTACTTC | CSAIGEETQYF
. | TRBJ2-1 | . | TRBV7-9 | TGTGCCAGCAGCTTAGGAACAACCTCCTACAATGAGCAGTTCTTC | CASSLGTTSYNEQFF
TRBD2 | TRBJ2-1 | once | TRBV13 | TGTGCCAGCAGCTTAATAGCGGGAGGGCCCAATGAGCAGTTCTTC | CASSLIAGGPNEQFF
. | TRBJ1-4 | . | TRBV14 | TGTGCCAGCAGCCCCACCAAGGGGGGGCCGAATGAAAAACTGTTTTTT | CASSPTKGGPNEKLFF
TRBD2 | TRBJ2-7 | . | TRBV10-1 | TGCGCCAGCAGCCCCGGGACTAGCGGGGTCTACGAGCAGTACTTC | CASSPGTSGVYEQYF
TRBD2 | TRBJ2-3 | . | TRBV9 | TGTGCCAGCAGCGTAGACGGGGGAGGGCCAAGATTCACAGATACGCAGTATTTT | CASSVDGGGPRFTDTQYF
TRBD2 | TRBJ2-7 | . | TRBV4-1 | TGCGCCAGCAGCCAAGATGCTAGCGGTAGCTCCTACGAGCAGTACTTC | CASSQDASGSSYEQYF
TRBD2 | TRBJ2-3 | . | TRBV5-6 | TGTGCCAGCAGCTCCCTTAGGACTAGCGGGAGGGCCACAGATACGCAGTATTTT | CASSSLRTSGRATDTQYF
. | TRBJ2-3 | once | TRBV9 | TGTGCCAGCAGCGTAGATCGGACAGTCGCAGATACGCAGTATTTT | CASSVDRTVADTQYF
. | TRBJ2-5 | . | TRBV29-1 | TGCAGCGCAAACAGGTTGGGAGAGACCCAGTACTTC | CSANRLGETQYF
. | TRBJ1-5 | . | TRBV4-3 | TGCGCCAGCAGCCAAGAGCGGGGGGGTCAGCCCCAGCATTTT | CASSQERGGQPQHF
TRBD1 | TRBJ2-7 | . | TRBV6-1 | TGTGCCAGCAGACCGGGACAGGGAAATGGGGAGCAGTACTTC | CASRPGQGNGEQYF
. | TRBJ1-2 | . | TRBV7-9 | TGTGCCAGCAAAACCGGGACTGGTTTCGGCTACACCTTC | CASKTGTGFGYTF
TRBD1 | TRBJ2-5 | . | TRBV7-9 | TGTGCCAGCAGCCCCGGGACAGCGCAAGAGACCCAGTACTTC | CASSPGTAQETQYF
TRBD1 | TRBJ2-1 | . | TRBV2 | TGTGCCAGGGGGGACAGGGGCTACAATGAGCAGTTCTTC | CARGDRGYNEQFF
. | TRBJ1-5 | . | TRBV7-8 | TGTGCCAGCAGCTTTAATCGGGATCAGCCCCAGCATTTT | CASSFNRDQPQHF
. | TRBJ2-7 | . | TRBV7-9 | TGTGCCAGCAGCTTAGGAGGTGTGCACTACGAGCAGTACTTC | CASSLGGVHYEQYF
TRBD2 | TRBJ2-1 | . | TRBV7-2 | TGTGCCAGCAGCTTTTATTGGCGGGGGGAGGCTGAGCAGTTCTTC | CASSFYWRGEAEQFF
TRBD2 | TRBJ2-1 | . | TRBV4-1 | TGCGCCAGCAGCCAAGATCGGGGGGGGTCGTCGCAGTTCTTC | CASSQDRGGSSQFF
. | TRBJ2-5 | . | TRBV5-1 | TGCGCCAGCAGCCTCTCGGCTAGCGAGGAGACCCAGTACTTC | CASSLSASEETQYF
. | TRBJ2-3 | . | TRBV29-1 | TGCAGCGTCCCGGCAGGGGCCACAGATACGCAGTATTTT | CSVPAGATDTQYF
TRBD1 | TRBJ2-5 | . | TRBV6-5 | TGTGCCAGCACCTCCCCCGGGACAGGGTTTGTGACCCAGTACTTC | CASTSPGTGFVTQYF
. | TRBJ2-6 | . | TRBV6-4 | TGTGCGACAGGGACTAGAACATCAGGGGCCAACGTCCTGACTTTC | CATGTRTSGANVLTF
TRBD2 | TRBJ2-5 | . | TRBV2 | TGTGCCAGCAGTGATAGGGGACTAGCGGGCCGTGGGACCCAGTACTTC | CASSDRGLAGRGTQYF
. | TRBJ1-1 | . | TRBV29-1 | TGCAGCGTTGTGGCCGGGTTAATGAACACTGAAGCTTTCTTT | CSVVAGLMNTEAFF
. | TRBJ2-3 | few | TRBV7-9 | TGTGCCAGCAGCTTAGCCCGGAGCACAGATACGCAGTATTTT | CASSLARSTDTQYF
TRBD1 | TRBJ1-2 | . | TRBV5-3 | TGTGCCAGAAGGGACAGGGTCTATGGCTACACCTTC | CARRDRVYGYTF